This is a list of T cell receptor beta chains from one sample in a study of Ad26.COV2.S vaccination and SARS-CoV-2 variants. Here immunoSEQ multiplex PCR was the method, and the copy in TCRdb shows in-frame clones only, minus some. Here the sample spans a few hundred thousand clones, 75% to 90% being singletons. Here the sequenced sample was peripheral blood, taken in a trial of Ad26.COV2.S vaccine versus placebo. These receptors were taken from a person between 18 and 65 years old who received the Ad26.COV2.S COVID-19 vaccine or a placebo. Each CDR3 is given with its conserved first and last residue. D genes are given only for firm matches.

CASSQEGGARSPLHF | TRBV3-1/TRBV3-2 | NA
CASSIRPHGTANTEAFF | TRBV19 | TRBD1
CASSLEPTGFYSNQPQHF | TRBV5-1 | NA
CASSLNGQMNTEAFF | TRBV5-1 | NA
CATTVRDGEKLFF | TRBV10-3 | NA
CASSQDPGTVGGYTF | TRBV4-2 | TRBD1
CASYDSGAGGYTF | TRBV5-1 | NA
CASRGIAALTDTQYF | TRBV7-9 | NA
CAIERTLMTSPLHF | TRBV6-5 | NA
CASSFFGGLAGMTQYF | TRBV7-3 | TRBD2
CASRGNLLRGQETQYF | TRBV7-2 | NA
CASSLGTGGRAYEQFF | TRBV4-1 | TRBD2
CATKPGTFSYNEQFF | TRBV6-5 | NA
CATELDWGKNIQYF | TRBV6-5 | NA
CASSLDRDEYQFF | TRBV7-9 | TRBD1
CASSVSRTGSYEQYF | TRBV6-2/TRBV6-3 | TRBD1
CASNPGRENTEAFF | TRBV28 | NA
CASRRDRNYGYTF | TRBV19 | NA
CASSRWGGTDNEQFF | TRBV7-3 | NA
CASSPRVVEDTQYF | TRBV18 | NA
CASSYSAKGYGYTF | TRBV6-5 | NA
CASSADEGPYEQYF | TRBV5-4 | NA
CASSETGATDTQYF | TRBV6-4 | TRBD1
CAWGMVRGGDTQYF | TRBV30 | NA
CASSEHWGRDTEAFF | TRBV28 | NA
CASSEGFGYQETQYF | TRBV6-1 | NA
CASSFLAGGGTDTQYF | TRBV6-2/TRBV6-3 | TRBD2
CASRRAPPGQFSYNEQFF | TRBV11-3 | TRBD1
CASSYVGPGTEAFF | TRBV6-5 | NA
CASSYGTLNTEAFF | TRBV6-5 | NA
CASSSQTTDSNQPQHF | TRBV7-8 | NA
CASSPTKETQYF | TRBV18 | NA
CASSGDGEAFF | TRBV6-2/TRBV6-3 | NA
CASSSLTGINEQFF | TRBV11-2 | NA
CASSQDWGTLFF | TRBV14 | NA
CASNWLGGDNEQFF | TRBV27 | TRBD2
CASSLRVSYSNTEAFF | TRBV6-2/TRBV6-3 | NA
CASSQVFSRETQYF | TRBV4-1 | NA
CASSLMGDNEQFF | TRBV5-1 | NA
CASSSPPTGGERFF | TRBV6-2/TRBV6-3 | NA
CASSNSGDYVISYEQYF | TRBV7-9 | NA
CASSPGDRPYTEAFF | TRBV18 | TRBD1
CASSLGTVNTEAFF | TRBV19 | NA
CASTLPGLEGYTF | TRBV7-2 | NA
CASSLALDVNYGYTF | TRBV5-1 | NA
CASTSGARLIF | TRBV2 | NA
CASTKGGGNTEAFF | TRBV9 | NA
CASSSLAGMSSYEQYF | TRBV3-1/TRBV3-2 | TRBD2
CASSQVGGNEQFF | TRBV5-6 | NA
CASSQDRDTIYF | TRBV4-2 | NA